A single sample gave rise to the 27 T cell receptor beta chains below, sequenced in a study of blood T cell repertoires in COVID-19. Here immunoSEQ multiplex PCR was the method, and the copy in TCRdb shows in-frame clones only, minus some. The profile shows 300,000 to 350,000 clones, about 90% of them singletons. Sequencing was carried out using peripheral blood. Every receptor here comes from a man in his late teens or twenties with active or convalescent COVID-19.

V usage is TRBV5-1 and J usage is TRBJ1-2; 7 positions agree with TRBD1. Germline CDR1 SGHRS, CDR2 YFSETQ. The CDR3 consists of 13 residues. The J segment lost 8 bases and the V segment lost 5 bases, leaving 9 bases of the junction unmatched. The CDR3 loop is CASSDTGAWGYTF. The DNA of the CDR3 is TGCGCCAGCAGTGACACAGGGGCATGGGGCTACACCTTC.

This chain links TRBV4-1 with TRBJ2-5, with D possibly being TRBD2 (6 bases). The CDR3 is 14 residues long. Germline lookup yields CDR1 MGHRA and CDR2 YSYEKL. V lost 2 bases and J 5 bases, leaving 12 bases between the germline ends. CDR3 DNA: TGCGCCAGCAGCCAACCAACAGGAGGGGAGACCCAGTACTTC. Translating it yields CASSQPTGGETQYF.

The chain joins TRBV6-5 to TRBJ1-2; no reliable D call. Germline V CDR1 and CDR2: MNHEY, SVGAGI. With 2 bases removed from V and 0 bases from J, the gap between germline ends came to 10 bases. The CDR3 is made up of 15 amino acids. CDR3 sequence: CASSYARGSNYGYTF. The CDR3 nucleotides read TGTGCCAGCAGTTACGCCCGCGGATCTAACTATGGCTACACCTTC.

The chain couples TRBV6-5 to TRBJ2-7; a weak D match, TRBD2 (6 bases). The CDR3 is 15 amino acids. Germline V gives CDR1 MNHEY, CDR2 SVGAGI. The V end was cut by 0 bases, the J end by 3 bases, with 12 bases between. CDR3 nucleotides: TGTGCCAGCAGTTACTCGTTTACGGGGGTCTACGAGCAGTACTTC. Residues: CASSYSFTGVYEQYF.

V gene TRBV18 combines with J gene TRBJ2-1, with D possibly being TRBD2 (7 bases). V gave up 5 bases and J gave up 2 bases, with 16 bases separating them. The CDR3 consists of 16 residues. CDR1 is KGHSH and CDR2 is LQKENI in the germline V gene. The CDR3 DNA reads as TGTGCCAGCTCAGGGGTTCCGCGGGGGCCCTACAATGAGCAGTTCTTC. It yields the protein CASSGVPRGPYNEQFF.

The chain has TRBV6-5 and TRBJ1-2, with 8 bases aligning to TRBD1. Germline V gives CDR1 MNHEY, CDR2 SVGAGI. Unmatched junction bases numbered 5, after V lost 6 bases and J lost 5 bases. The CDR3 has 13 amino acids. The CDR3 reads CASSRTGGYGYTF. The CDR3 nucleotides are TGTGCCAGCAGCCGTACAGGGGGGTATGGCTACACCTTC.

This clone was seen only once. The chain combines TRBV4-3 with TRBJ2-7; the D is unclear. The germline V gene has CDR1 LGHNA and CDR2 YSLEER. The CDR3 runs 13 residues. The ends were cut back, 5 bases at V and 7 bases at J, with 15 bases in the middle. The CDR3 DNA reads as TGCGCCAGCAGCTTCGACCTATTGCGGGAGCAGTACTTC. Amino acids: CASSFDLLREQYF.

The rearrangement uses TRBV10-2 and TRBJ1-6; no definite D call. CDR3 length equals 14 residues. The V gene's germline CDR1 is WSHSY and CDR2 SAAADI. The V end was cut by 5 bases, the J end by 9 bases, with 14 bases between. The CDR3 DNA follows: TGCGCCAGCAGTCTAGCGGCAACCGGTTCACCCCTCCACTTT. Protein sequence: CASSLAATGSPLHF.

The genes are TRBV7-2 and TRBJ2-1, with D perhaps TRBD1 (5 bases). The germline gives CDR1 SGHTA, CDR2 FQGNSA. V was trimmed by 1 base and J by 12 bases, leaving 13 bases between them. The CDR3 loop spans 13 amino acids. CDR3 in amino acids: CASSLGVQGTQFF. Written as DNA, the CDR3 is TGTGCCAGCAGCTTAGGGGTTCAGGGAACGCAGTTCTTC.

V gene TRBV25-1 combines with J gene TRBJ2-1; 7 positions match TRBD2. This CDR3 has 13 residues. V was clipped by 4 bases and J by 6 bases; unmatched bases: 3. CDR1 is MGHDK, CDR2 SYGVNS, per germline. The CDR3 here is CASSVSGGNEQFF. The CDR3 coding sequence is TGTGCCAGCAGTGTTTCGGGAGGCAATGAGCAGTTCTTC.

The chain is built from TRBV27 and TRBJ1-4; D is undetermined. The V end lost 4 bases, the J end lost 0 bases, and 3 bases lay between the germline ends. Germline V gene lookup returns CDR1 MNHEY and CDR2 SMNVEV (reference sequence). The CDR3 has 13 amino acids. Here the CDR3 DNA reads TGTGCCAGCAGTTCGGCAACTAATGAAAAACTGTTTTTT. Protein sequence: CASSSATNEKLFF.

This clone was recorded once. V is TRBV5-1 and J is TRBJ2-1, with 11 bases lining up with TRBD2. The length of the CDR3 is 17 residues. The V gene end was trimmed by 4 bases and the J gene end by 0 bases; junction bases not matched to a gene: 6. The V gene's germline CDR1 is SGHRS and CDR2 YFSETQ. CDR3: CASSTQGLADSYNEQFF. DNA for the CDR3: TGCGCCAGCAGCACCCAGGGACTAGCGGACTCCTACAATGAGCAGTTCTTC.

This CDR3 is CASSFLAGLVEQYF. The CDR3 bases are TGTGCCAGCAGTTTCCTAGCGGGTCTTGTGGAGCAGTACTTC. This chain joins TRBV2 and TRBJ2-7; 8 bases map to TRBD2. Germline V gene lookup returns CDR1 SNHLY and CDR2 FYNNEI. The length of the CDR3 is 14 residues. V trimming: 5 bases; J trimming: 7 bases; junction bases outside the gene matches: 10.

The chain has TRBV7-9 and TRBJ1-5; 9 positions agree with TRBD1. Unmatched junction bases numbered 0, after V lost 5 bases and J lost 1 base. Germline assignment: CDR1 SEHNR and CDR2 FQNEAQ (reference sequence). There are 14 residues in the CDR3. CDR3 sequence reads: CASSGQGSNQPQHF. DNA of the CDR3: TGTGCCAGCAGCGGACAGGGGAGCAATCAGCCCCAGCATTTT.

The chain employs TRBV27 and TRBJ1-6, with TRBD1 matching over 9 bases. J lost 9 bases, V lost 3 bases, and 6 bases had no gene match. The CDR3 is made up of 15 amino acids. CDR1 and CDR2 (germline): MNHEY, SMNVEV (reference sequence). The CDR3 loop reads CASSFTGTGSSPLHF. DNA for the CDR3: TGTGCCAGCAGTTTCACCGGGACAGGGTCTTCACCCCTCCACTTT.

V and J are TRBV9 and TRBJ2-7; D is possibly TRBD2 (5 bases). This CDR3 has 15 residues. V was cut by 0 bases and J by 1 base, with 11 bases left in between. The V gene's germline CDR1 is SGDLS and CDR2 YYNGEE. CDR3 in DNA: TGTGCCAGCAGCGTAGGAGCGGATCCATCCTACGAGCAGTACTTC. This encodes CASSVGADPSYEQYF.

The rearrangement uses TRBV10-3 and TRBJ1-1; D is unclear. Trimming left V 2 bases short and J 1 base short, with 5 bases between. In germline, CDR1 is ENHRY, CDR2 SYGVKD. The length of the CDR3 is 13 residues. This CDR3 is CAISEQENTEAFF. The CDR3 DNA reads as TGTGCCATCAGTGAGCAGGAGAACACTGAAGCTTTCTTT.

V gene TRBV6-5 combines with J gene TRBJ1-1, with D perhaps TRBD1 (5 bases). CDR1 is MNHEY and CDR2 is SVGAGI in the germline V gene. The CDR3 extends over 11 amino acids. The V end lost 8 bases, the J end lost 2 bases, and 6 bases lay between the germline ends. The CDR3: CASGTNTEAFF. In DNA, the CDR3 is TGTGCCAGCGGGACTAACACTGAAGCTTTCTTT.

Comment on this clone: Other nucleotide sequences from this sample produce the same CDR3. The chain couples TRBV18 to TRBJ2-3; D remains ambiguous. This CDR3 comprises 13 residues. Deletions cut 0 bases from V and 6 bases from J, with 7 bases between. Looked up from germline, CDR1 is KGHSH and CDR2 is LQKENI. The CDR3 DNA reads as TGTGCCAGCTCACCACCTTCCGCGGATACGCAGTATTTT. Its translation is CASSPPSADTQYF.

This sequence joins TRBV7-6 and TRBJ1-3, with 8 bases lining up with TRBD1. Germline-derived CDR1 and CDR2 are SGHVS and FNYEAQ. Trimming cost V 5 bases and J 0 bases; bases outside gene matches: 6. The CDR3 has 16 amino acids. The CDR3 reads CASSTGQALSGNTIYF. The CDR3 DNA reads TGTGCCAGCAGCACGGGACAGGCGCTCTCTGGAAACACCATATATTTT.

The V call is TRBV20-1, the J call TRBJ2-5; tentatively, D is TRBD1 (5 bases). CDR1 is DFQATT, CDR2 SNEGSKA, per germline (reference sequence). There are 11 residues in the CDR3. Trimming stripped 2 bases from V and 8 bases from J, with 9 bases between. As DNA, the CDR3 is TGCAGTGCTAGAAAAGGGGATACCCAGTACTTC. This codes for CSARKGDTQYF.

This clone was seen only a few times. This chain joins TRBV20-1 and TRBJ2-5, with 7 bases aligning to TRBD1. The CDR3 runs to 16 residues. V lost 6 bases, J lost 2 bases, and 15 bases stayed unmatched. From germline, CDR1 is DFQATT and CDR2 SNEGSKA (reference sequence). The CDR3 sequence: CSASRQGQMLQETQYF. In nucleotides, the CDR3 is TGCAGTGCCAGTCGACAGGGCCAGATGTTACAAGAGACCCAGTACTTC.

This clone was detected only once. This chain joins TRBV6-2 or TRBV6-3 and TRBJ2-7, with D maybe TRBD2 (5 bases). The V gene's germline CDR1 is MNHEY and CDR2 SVGEGT. V lost 4 bases and J 5 bases, leaving 6 bases between the germline ends. This CDR3 has 11 amino acids. In DNA form, the CDR3 reads TGTGCCAGCAGTTTCGGGGACGAGCAGTACTTC. Protein product: CASSFGDEQYF.

A few counts support this clone. V is TRBV2 and J is TRBJ1-6, with a tentative D call TRBD1 (6 bases). The germline V gene encodes CDR1 SNHLY and CDR2 FYNNEI. The ends were cut back, 4 bases at V and 10 bases at J, with 14 bases in the middle. The CDR3 has 14 amino acids. This chain's CDR3 is CASSATGLRSPLHF. The CDR3, as DNA: TGTGCCAGCAGTGCAACAGGGTTGAGATCACCCCTCCACTTT. The whole variable domain, filled in from reference TRBV2 and TRBJ1-6, reads EPEVTQTPSHQVTQMGQEVILRCVPISNHLYFYWYRQILGQKVEFLVSFYNNEISEKSEIFDDQFSVERPDGSNFTLKIRSTKLEDSAMYFCASSATGLRSPLHFGNGTRLTVT.

As concerns this clone: Other DNA variants within this sample encode the same CDR3. The chain is built from TRBV5-1 and TRBJ2-5, with TRBD1 matching 9 bases. This CDR3 has 14 residues. With V trimmed by 1 base and J by 4 bases, 2 bases remained unmatched. Per the germline V gene, CDR1 is SGHRS and CDR2 is YFSETQ. The CDR3 DNA is TGCGCCAGCAGCTTGTGGGACAGGGTAGAGACCCAGTACTTC. Its translation is CASSLWDRVETQYF.

This chain links TRBV7-6 with TRBJ2-5; 9 bases are shared with TRBD2. V lost 1 base to trimming and J lost 5 bases; unmatched junction nucleotides: 5. The CDR3 is 15 residues long. Germline loops: CDR1 SGHVS, CDR2 FNYEAQ. As DNA, the CDR3 is TGTGCCAGCAGCTTAGGAGCGGGGGGCACGGAGACCCAGTACTTC. Encoded protein: CASSLGAGGTETQYF. The whole variable domain, filled in from reference TRBV7-6 and TRBJ2-5, reads GAGVSQSPRYKVTKRGQDVALRCDPISGHVSLYWYRQALGQGPEFLTYFNYEAQQDKSGLPNDRFSAERPEGSISTLTIQRTEQRDSAMYRCASSLGAGGTETQYFGPGTRLLVL.

The chain combines TRBV27 with TRBJ2-2, with D unclear. Per germline, CDR1 MNHEY and CDR2 SMNVEV (reference sequence). The V end was cut by 6 bases, the J end by 7 bases, with 6 bases between. The CDR3 runs to 11 residues. CDR3 bases: TGTGCCAGCAGCTCTAACGGGGAGCTGTTTTTT. Its protein product is CASSSNGELFF.